Sequencing of this T cell receptor beta chain was carried out in a study of blood T cell repertoires in COVID-19. On the study more broadly: Both acute and convalescent COVID-19 samples were obtained from the United States, Italy and Spain. PBMCs, B-cell-depleted T cells, or T cells were the source of the cDNA or gDNA that made up the material.

Under the authors' procedure: Estimation of nucleated cell counts relied on the amplification of reference gene primers. The assay was immunoSEQ multiplex PCR, and TCRdb's table has in-frame clones only and misses some. V, J and clone size reflect that table, while D and trimming were determined from the DNA. The table lists some 200,000 clones, 80% to 90% of them singletons. The receptor was isolated from a woman between 40 and 50 years old who had recovered from COVID-19. Sequenced material: peripheral blood.

The CDR3 here is CASSLETLIDTQYF. The CDR3, as DNA: TGTGCCAGCAGTTTGGAGACCTTAATTGATACGCAGTATTTT. The chain links TRBV28 to TRBJ2-3, with D hard to call. Germline V CDR1 and CDR2: MDHEN, SYDVKM. The CDR3 length is 14 residues. Trimming pared 3 bases from V and 6 bases from J, leaving 13 bases between.